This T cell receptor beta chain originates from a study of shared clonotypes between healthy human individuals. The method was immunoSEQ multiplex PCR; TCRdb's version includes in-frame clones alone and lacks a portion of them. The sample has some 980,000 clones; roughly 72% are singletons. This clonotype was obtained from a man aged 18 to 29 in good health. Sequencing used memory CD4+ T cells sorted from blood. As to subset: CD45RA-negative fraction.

CDR3 nucleotide sequence: TGTGCCAGCAGCAAAATGAAGGCAGGGGCCCACCAAAACATTCAGTACTTC. Its translation: CASSKMKAGAHQNIQYF. The J gene is TRBJ2-4, the V gene TRBV21-1; the table's D call of TRBD1 was not tested on the DNA. TRBV21-1 corresponds to a pseudogene. There are 17 residues in the CDR3.